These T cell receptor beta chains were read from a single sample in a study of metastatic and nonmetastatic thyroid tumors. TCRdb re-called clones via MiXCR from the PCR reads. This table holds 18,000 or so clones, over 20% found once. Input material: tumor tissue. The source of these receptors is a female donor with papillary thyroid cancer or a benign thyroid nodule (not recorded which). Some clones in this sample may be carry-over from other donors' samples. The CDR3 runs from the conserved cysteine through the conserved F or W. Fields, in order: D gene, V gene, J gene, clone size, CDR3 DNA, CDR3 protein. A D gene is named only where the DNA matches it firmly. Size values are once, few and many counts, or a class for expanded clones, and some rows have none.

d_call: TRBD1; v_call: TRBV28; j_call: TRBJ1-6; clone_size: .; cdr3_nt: TGTGCCAGCAGATCCGGACAGGGGGCTTCACCCCTCCACTTT; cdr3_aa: CASRSGQGASPLHF
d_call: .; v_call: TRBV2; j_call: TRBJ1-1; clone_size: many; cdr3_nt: TGTGCCAGCAGTGGGGACACGAACACTGAAGCTTTCTTT; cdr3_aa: CASSGDTNTEAFF
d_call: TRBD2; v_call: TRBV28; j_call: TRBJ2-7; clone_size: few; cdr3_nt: TGTGCCAGCAAAGGGCTAGCGGATTACGAGCAGTACTTC; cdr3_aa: CASKGLADYEQYF
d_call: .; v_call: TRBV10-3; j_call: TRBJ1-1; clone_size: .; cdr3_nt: TGTGCCATCAGACCCCAGGGATACGGGAACACTGAAGCTTTCTTT; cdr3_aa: CAIRPQGYGNTEAFF
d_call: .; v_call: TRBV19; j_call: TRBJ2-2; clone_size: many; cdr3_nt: TGTGCCAGTAGTATGGCACAGTCGATCGGGGAGCTGTTTTTT; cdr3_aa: CASSMAQSIGELFF
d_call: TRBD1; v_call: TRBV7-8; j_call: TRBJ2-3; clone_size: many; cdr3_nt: TGTGCCAGCAGCTTAGACCAGGGGGAAGATACGCAGTATTTT; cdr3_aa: CASSLDQGEDTQYF
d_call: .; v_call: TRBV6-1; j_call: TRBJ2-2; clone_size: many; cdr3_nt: TGTGCCAGCAGTGAAATTAACACCGGGGAGCTGTTTTTT; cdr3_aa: CASSEINTGELFF
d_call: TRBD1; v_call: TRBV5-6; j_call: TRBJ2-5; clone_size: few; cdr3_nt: TGTGCCAGCAGCGCTCAGGGGGCGGAGACCCAGTACTTC; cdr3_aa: CASSAQGAETQYF
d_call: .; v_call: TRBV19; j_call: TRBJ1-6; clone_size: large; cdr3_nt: TGTGCCAGTAGTATAGCAGGAGGCAATTCACCCCTCCACTTT; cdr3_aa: CASSIAGGNSPLHF
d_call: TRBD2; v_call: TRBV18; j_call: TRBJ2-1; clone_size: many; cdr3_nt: TGTGCCAGCTCCCCCGGACTAGCGAACTTATACAATGAGCAGTTCTTC; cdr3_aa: CASSPGLANLYNEQFF
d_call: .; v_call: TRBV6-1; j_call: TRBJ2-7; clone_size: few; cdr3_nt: TGTGCCAGCAGTGAAAGCTGGGTGCAGGCCTACGAGCAGTACTTC; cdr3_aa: CASSESWVQAYEQYF
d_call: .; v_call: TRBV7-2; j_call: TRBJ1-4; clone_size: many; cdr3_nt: TGTGCCAGCAGCTTAGGTTCAGGGAGCAAAAAACTGTTTTTT; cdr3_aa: CASSLGSGSKKLFF
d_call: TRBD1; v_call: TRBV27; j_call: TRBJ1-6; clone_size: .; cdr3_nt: TGTGCCAGCAGTTTGTCAGGGGGAGGTTCACCCCTCCACTTT; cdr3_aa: CASSLSGGGSPLHF
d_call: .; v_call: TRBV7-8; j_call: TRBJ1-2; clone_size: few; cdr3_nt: TGTGCCAGCAGCCCGGGGAACTATGGCTACACCTTC; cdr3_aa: CASSPGNYGYTF
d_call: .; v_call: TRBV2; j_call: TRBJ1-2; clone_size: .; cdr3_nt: TGTGCCAGCAGTGACGAGGAGGACTATGGCTACACCTTC; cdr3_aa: CASSDEEDYGYTF
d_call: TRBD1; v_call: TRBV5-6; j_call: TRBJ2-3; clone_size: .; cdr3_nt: TGTGCCAGCAGCGGGACAGGGGCCGTGCGTGATACGCAGTATTTT; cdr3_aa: CASSGTGAVRDTQYF
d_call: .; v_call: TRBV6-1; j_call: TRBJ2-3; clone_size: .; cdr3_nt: TGTGCCAGCAGTGAAACCCAGTGGATGGGTACAGATACGCAGTATTTT; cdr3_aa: CASSETQWMGTDTQYF
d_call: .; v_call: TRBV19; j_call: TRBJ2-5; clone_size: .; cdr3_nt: TGTGCCAGTAGTACCGACGGACAAGAGACCCAGTACTTC; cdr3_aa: CASSTDGQETQYF
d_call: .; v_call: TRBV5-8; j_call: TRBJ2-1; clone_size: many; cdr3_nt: TGTGCCAGCAGCTTGGGGGCGGGCTACGGACATGAGCAGTTCTTC; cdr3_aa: CASSLGAGYGHEQFF
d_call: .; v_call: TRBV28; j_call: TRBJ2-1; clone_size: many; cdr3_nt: TGTGCCAGCAGTTCGGGGGCTAGGCAGTTCTTC; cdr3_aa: CASSSGARQFF
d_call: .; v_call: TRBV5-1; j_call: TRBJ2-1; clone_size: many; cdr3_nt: TGCGCCAAGGAGGGCGGGGTGAAAAGCTCCTACAATGAGCAGTTCTTC; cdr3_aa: CAKEGGVKSSYNEQFF
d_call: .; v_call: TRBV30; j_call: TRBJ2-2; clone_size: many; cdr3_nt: TGTGCCTGGAGTGTACGACGATTCACCGGGGAGCTGTTTTTT; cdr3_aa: CAWSVRRFTGELFF
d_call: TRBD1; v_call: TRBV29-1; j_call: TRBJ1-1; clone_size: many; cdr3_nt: TGCAGCGTTTCGGACAGGCGGGGCGGAGCTTTCTTT; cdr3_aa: CSVSDRRGGAFF
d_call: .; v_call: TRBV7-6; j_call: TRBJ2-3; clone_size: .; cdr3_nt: TGTGCCAGCAGCGCCCGGGGTCGGGGAGATACGCAGTATTTT; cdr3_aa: CASSARGRGDTQYF
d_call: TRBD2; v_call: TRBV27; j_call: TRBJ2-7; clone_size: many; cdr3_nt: TGTGCCAGCAGTCCGGGGACTAGCGGGAGGCCCTACGAGCAGTACTTC; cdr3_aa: CASSPGTSGRPYEQYF
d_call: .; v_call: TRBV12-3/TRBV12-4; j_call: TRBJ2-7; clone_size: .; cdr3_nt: TGTGCCAGCAGTTTAGTTTCCTACGAGCAGTACTTC; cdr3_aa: CASSLVSYEQYF
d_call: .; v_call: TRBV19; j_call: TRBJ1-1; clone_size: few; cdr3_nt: TGTGCCAGTAGCACGCTTGGGGGGCTCGCTGAAGCTTTCTTT; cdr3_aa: CASSTLGGLAEAFF
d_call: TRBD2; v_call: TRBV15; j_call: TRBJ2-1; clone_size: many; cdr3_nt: TGTGCCACCAGCAGAGATGTAGCGGGAGGGAAGCAGTTCTTC; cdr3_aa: CATSRDVAGGKQFF
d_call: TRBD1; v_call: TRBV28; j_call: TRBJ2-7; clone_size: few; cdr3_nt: TGTGCCAGCAGTTCCCCGGGGACAGGTACCCTCGAGCAGTACTTC; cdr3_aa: CASSSPGTGTLEQYF
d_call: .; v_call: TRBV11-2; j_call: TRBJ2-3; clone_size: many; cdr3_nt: TGTGCCAGCAGCTTAAGGGACAGCACAGATACGCAGTATTTT; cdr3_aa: CASSLRDSTDTQYF
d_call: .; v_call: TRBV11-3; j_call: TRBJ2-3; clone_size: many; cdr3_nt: TGTGCCAGCAGCTTGGACCCGAGCACAGATACGCAGTATTTT; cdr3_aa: CASSLDPSTDTQYF
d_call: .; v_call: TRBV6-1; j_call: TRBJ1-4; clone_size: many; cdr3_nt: TGTGCCAGCAGTCGAACAGGAGCAACTAATGAAAAACTGTTTTTT; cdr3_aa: CASSRTGATNEKLFF
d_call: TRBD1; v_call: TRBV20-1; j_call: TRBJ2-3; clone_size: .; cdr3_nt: TGCAGTGCCGACGGACAGGGAAACACAGATACGCAGTATTTT; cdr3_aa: CSADGQGNTDTQYF
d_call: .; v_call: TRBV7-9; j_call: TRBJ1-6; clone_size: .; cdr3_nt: TGTGCCAGCAGCTGGGGATCGGTTTTTGATTCACCCCTCCACTTT; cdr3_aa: CASSWGSVFDSPLHF
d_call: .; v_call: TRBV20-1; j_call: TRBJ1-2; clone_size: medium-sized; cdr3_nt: TGCAGTGCCCCGATAGTGTTTTCCTATGGCTACACCTTC; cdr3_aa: CSAPIVFSYGYTF
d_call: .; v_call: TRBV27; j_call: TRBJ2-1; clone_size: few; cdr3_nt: TGTGCCAGCAGCCGCTCGGTAGTCAGGGATAAGGGCAATGAGCAGTTCTTC; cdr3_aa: CASSRSVVRDKGNEQFF
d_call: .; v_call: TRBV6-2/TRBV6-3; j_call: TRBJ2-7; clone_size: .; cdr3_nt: TGTGCCAGCAGGGACGTGGGACTGCCCTCCTACGAGCAGTACTTC; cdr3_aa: CASRDVGLPSYEQYF
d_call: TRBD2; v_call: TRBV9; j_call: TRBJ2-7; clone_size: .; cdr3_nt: TGTGCCAGCAGCGAGAGGAGCGGGAGATGGTACGAGCAGTACTTC; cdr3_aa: CASSERSGRWYEQYF
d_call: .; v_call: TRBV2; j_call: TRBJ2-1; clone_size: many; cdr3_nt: TGTGCCAGCAGTGAAGCGCGGGGTGAGCAGTTCTTC; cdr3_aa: CASSEARGEQFF
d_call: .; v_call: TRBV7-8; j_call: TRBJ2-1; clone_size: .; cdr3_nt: TGTGCCAGCAGCCGAGACAGTCTGGTCTACAATGAGCAGTTCTTC; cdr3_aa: CASSRDSLVYNEQFF
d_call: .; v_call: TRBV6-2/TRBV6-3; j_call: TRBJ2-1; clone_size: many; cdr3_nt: TGTGCCAGCAGTTACTCGTTCCAAGCGGGGCAGTTCTTC; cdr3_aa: CASSYSFQAGQFF
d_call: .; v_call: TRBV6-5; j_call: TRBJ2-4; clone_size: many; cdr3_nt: TGTGCCAGCAGTTACTCGATCCAGGGGTTCGGCAAAAACATTCAGTACTTC; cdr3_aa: CASSYSIQGFGKNIQYF
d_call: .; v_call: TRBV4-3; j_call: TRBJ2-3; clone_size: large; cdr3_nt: TGCGCCAGCAGCCAATACGTCGGGATCAGCACAGATACGCAGTATTTT; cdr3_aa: CASSQYVGISTDTQYF
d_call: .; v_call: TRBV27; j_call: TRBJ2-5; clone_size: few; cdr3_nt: TGTGCCAGCAGCTTAACGCCAGCAGGAGGTTGGGAGACCCAGTACTTC; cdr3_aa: CASSLTPAGGWETQYF
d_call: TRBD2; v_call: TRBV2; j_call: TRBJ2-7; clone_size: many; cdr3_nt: TGTGCCAGCATGCAATTGGGGACTAGCGGGTACGAGCAGTACTTC; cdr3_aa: CASMQLGTSGYEQYF
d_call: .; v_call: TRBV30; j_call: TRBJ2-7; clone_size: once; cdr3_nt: TGTGCCTGGAAGTGGGGGGGCAATTGGTGGGAGCAGTACTTC; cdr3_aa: CAWKWGGNWWEQYF
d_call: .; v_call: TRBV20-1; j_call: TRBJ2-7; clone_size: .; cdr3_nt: TGCAGTGCTAGAGTGTGCTGGAACGAGCAGTACTTC; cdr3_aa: CSARVCWNEQYF
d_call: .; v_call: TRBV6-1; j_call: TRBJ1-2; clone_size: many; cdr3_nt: TGTGCCAGCAGTCCCGGGGGTAACTATGGCTACACCTTC; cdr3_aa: CASSPGGNYGYTF
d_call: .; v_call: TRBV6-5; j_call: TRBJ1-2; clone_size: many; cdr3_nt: TGTGCCAGCAGTTACTCGTACGGGATAGGGAACTATGGCTACACCTTC; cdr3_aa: CASSYSYGIGNYGYTF
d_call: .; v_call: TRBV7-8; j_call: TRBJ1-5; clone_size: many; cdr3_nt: TGTGCCAGCAGCCCCCTGAGCAGTTACTATAGCAATCAGCCCCAGCATTTT; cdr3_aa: CASSPLSSYYSNQPQHF
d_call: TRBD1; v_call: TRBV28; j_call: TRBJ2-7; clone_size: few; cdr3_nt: TGTGCCCATGGAGGAGGACAGGGCTCCTACGAGCAGTACTTC; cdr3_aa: CAHGGGQGSYEQYF
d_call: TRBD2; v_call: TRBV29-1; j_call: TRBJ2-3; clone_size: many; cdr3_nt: TGCAGCGTTGAAGTTACTAGCGCCACAGATACGCAGTATTTT; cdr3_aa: CSVEVTSATDTQYF
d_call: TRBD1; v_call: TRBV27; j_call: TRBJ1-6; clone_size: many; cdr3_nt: TGTGCCAGCAAGCAGGGGGTAAATTCACCCCTCCACTTT; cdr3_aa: CASKQGVNSPLHF
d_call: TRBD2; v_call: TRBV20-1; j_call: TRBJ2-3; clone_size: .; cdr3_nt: TGCAGTGCTCCGGGACTAGCGGGAACAGATACGCAGTATTTT; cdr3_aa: CSAPGLAGTDTQYF
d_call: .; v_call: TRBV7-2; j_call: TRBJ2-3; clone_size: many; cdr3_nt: TGTGCCAGCAGCTTAGGTGTTAACACAGATACGCAGTATTTT; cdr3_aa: CASSLGVNTDTQYF